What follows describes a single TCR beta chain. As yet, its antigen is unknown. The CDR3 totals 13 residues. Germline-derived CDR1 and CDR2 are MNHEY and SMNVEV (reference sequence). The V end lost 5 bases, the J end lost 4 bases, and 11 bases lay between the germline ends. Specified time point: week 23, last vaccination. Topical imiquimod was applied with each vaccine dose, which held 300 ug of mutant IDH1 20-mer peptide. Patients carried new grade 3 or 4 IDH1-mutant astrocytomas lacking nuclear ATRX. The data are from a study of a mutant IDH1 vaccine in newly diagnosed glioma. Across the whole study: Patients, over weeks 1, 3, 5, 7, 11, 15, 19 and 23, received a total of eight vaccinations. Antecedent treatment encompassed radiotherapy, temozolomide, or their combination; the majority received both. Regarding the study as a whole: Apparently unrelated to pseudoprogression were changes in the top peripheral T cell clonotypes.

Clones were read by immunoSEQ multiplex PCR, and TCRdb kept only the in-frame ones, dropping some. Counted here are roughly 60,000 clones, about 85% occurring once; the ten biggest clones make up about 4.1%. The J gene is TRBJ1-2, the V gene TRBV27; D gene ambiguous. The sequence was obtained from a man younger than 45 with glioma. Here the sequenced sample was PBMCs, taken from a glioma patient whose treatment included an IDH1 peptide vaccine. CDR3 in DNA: TGTGCCAGCAGTCCAACACGTCCCTATGGCTACACCTTC. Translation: CASSPTRPYGYTF.